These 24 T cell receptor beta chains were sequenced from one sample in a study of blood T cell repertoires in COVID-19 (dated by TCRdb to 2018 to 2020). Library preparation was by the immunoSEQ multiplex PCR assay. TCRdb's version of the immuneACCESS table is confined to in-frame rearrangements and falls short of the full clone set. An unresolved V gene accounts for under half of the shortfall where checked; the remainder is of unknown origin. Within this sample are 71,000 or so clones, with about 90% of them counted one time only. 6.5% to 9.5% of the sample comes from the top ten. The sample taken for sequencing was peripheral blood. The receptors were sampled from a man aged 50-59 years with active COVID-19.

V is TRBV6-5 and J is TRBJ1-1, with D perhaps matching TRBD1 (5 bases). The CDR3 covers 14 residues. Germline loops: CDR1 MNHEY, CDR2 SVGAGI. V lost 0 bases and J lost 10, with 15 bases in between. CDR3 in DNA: TGTGCCAGCAGTTACTCGAAGAGCCCCGGGGGAGCTTTCTTT. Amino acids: CASSYSKSPGGAFF.

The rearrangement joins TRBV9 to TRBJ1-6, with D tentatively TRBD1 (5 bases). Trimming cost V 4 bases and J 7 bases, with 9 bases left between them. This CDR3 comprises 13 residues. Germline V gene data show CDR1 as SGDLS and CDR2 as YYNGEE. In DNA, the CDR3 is TGTGCCAGCAGCACTCACAGGAATTCACCCCTCCACTTT. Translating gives CASSTHRNSPLHF.

CDR3 bases: TGTGCCAGCAGCTCCATACAGGGGAACTATGGCTACACCTTC. Its translation: CASSSIQGNYGYTF. The V call is TRBV7-9, the J call TRBJ1-2; 7 bases map to TRBD1. This CDR3 is 14 amino acids long. Looked up from germline, CDR1 is SEHNR and CDR2 is FQNEAQ (reference sequence). The trim removed 4 bases at V and 2 bases at J, leaving 4 bases unmatched.

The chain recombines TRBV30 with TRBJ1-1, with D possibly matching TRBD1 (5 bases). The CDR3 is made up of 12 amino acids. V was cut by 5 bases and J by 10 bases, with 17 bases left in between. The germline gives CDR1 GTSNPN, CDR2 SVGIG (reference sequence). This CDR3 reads CAWGRSSGVAFF. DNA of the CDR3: TGTGCCTGGGGACGGTCTTCGGGGGTAGCTTTCTTT.

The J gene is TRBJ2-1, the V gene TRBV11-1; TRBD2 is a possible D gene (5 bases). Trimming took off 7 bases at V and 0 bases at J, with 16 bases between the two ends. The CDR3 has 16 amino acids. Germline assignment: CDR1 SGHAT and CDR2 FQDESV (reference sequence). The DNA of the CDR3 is TGTGCCAGCATCCCGGGAAGTTGGAGCTCCTACAATGAGCAGTTCTTC. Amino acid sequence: CASIPGSWSSYNEQFF.

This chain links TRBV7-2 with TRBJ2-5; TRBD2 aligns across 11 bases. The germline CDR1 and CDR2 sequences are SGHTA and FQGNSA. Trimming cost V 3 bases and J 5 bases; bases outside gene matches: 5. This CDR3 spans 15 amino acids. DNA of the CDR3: TGTGCCAGCAGCTTTAGCGGGGGGGATTGGGAGACCCAGTACTTC. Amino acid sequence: CASSFSGGDWETQYF.

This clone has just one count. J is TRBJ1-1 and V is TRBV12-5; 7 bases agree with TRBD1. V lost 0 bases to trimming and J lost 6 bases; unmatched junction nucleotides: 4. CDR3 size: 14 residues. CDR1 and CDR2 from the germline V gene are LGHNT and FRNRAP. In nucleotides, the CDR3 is TGTGCTAGTGGTTTGGTATCACAGGGGCCTGAAGCTTTCTTT. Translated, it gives CASGLVSQGPEAFF.

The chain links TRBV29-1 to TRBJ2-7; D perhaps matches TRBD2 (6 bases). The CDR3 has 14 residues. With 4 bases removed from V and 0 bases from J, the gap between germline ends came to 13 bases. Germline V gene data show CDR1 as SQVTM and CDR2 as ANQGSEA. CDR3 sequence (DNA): TGCAGCGTTGCGGGGGACGGCAACTCCTACGAGCAGTACTTC. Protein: CSVAGDGNSYEQYF.

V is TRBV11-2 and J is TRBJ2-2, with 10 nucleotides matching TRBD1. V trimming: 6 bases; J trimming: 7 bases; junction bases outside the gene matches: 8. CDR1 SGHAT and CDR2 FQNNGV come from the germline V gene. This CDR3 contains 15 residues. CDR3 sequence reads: CASRRPGTGVGELFF. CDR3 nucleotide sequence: TGTGCCAGCAGACGTCCCGGGACAGGGGTCGGGGAGCTGTTTTTT.

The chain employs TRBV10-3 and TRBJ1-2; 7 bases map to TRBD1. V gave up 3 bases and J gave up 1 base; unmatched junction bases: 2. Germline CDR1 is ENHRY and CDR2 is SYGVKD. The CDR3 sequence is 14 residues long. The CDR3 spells CAISEGTVNYGYTF. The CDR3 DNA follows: TGTGCCATCAGTGAAGGGACAGTTAACTATGGCTACACCTTC.

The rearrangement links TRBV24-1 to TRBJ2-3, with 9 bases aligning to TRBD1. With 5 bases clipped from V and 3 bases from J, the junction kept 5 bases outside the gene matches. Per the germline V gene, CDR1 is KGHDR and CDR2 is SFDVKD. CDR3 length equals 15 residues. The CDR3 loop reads CATSAHRGRTDTQYF. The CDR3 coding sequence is TGTGCCACCAGTGCCCACAGGGGGCGGACAGATACGCAGTATTTT.

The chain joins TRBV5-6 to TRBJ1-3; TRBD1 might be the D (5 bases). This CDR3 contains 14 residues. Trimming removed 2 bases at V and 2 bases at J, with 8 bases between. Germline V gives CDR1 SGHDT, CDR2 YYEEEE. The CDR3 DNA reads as TGTGCCAGCAGCTTAGGAGGGGCTGGAAACACCATATATTTT. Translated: CASSLGGAGNTIYF.

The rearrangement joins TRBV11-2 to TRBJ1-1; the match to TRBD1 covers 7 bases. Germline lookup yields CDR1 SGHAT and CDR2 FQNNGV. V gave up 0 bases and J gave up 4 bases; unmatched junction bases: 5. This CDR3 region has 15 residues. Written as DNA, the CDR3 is TGTGCCAGCAGCTTAGACGGCAGGGGGGTCACTGAAGCTTTCTTT. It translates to CASSLDGRGVTEAFF.

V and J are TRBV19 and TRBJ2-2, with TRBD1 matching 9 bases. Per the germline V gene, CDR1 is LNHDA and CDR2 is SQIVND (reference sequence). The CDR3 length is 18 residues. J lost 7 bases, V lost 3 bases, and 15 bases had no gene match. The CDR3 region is CASSIESPWTGVDGELFF. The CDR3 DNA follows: TGTGCCAGTAGTATTGAATCCCCTTGGACAGGGGTCGACGGGGAGCTGTTTTTT.

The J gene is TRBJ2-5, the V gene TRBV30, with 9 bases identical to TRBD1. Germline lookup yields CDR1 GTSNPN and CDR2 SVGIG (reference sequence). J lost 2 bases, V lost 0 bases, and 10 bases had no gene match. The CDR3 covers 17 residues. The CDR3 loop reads CAWSVFGDRGGQETQYF. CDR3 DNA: TGTGCCTGGAGTGTCTTCGGCGACAGGGGGGGGCAAGAGACCCAGTACTTC.

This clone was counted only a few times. CDR3 nucleotides: TGTGCCAGCAGTTCTAGACGGATCATCCAGGAGGTTTATGGCTACACCTTC. This encodes CASSSRRIIQEVYGYTF. The rearrangement uses TRBV28 and TRBJ1-2; D is ambiguous. Trimming left V 4 bases short and J 5 bases short, with 23 bases between. Germline CDR1 is MDHEN and CDR2 is SYDVKM. CDR3 length equals 17 residues.

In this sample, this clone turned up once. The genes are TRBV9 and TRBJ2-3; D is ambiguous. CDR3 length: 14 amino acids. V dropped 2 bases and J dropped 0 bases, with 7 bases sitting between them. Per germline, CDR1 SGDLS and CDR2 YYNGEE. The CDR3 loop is CASSVRGSTDTQYF. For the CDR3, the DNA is TGTGCCAGCAGCGTTCGTGGCAGCACAGATACGCAGTATTTT.

The CDR3 spells CSVEPSGGLEAFF. In DNA form, the CDR3 reads TGCAGCGTTGAACCCAGCGGGGGGCTAGAAGCTTTCTTT. The rearrangement joins TRBV29-1 to TRBJ1-1; perhaps TRBD1 as D (6 bases). Germline values: CDR1 SQVTM, CDR2 ANQGSEA. V lost 2 bases, J lost 8 bases, and 15 bases lay in between. This CDR3 has 13 residues.

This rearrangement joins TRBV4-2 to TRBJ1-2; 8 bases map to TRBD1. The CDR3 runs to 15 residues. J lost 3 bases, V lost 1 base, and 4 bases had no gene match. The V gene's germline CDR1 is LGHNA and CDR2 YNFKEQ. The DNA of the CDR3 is TGTGCCAGCAGCCAAGGAGGGACAGGTTACTATGGCTACACCTTC. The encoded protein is CASSQGGTGYYGYTF.

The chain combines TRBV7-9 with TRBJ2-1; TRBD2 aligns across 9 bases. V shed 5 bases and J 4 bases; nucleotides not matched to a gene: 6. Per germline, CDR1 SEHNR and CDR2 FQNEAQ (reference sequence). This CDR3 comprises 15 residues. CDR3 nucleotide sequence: TGTGCCAGCAGCCCAGGCACTAGCGGGTACAATGAGCAGTTCTTC. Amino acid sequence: CASSPGTSGYNEQFF.

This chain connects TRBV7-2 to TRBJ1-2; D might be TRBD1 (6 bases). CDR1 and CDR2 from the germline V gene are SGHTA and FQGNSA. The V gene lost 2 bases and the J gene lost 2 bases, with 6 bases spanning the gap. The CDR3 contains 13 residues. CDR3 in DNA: TGTGCCAGCAGCTTAAGGGGGAACTATGGCTACACCTTC. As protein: CASSLRGNYGYTF.

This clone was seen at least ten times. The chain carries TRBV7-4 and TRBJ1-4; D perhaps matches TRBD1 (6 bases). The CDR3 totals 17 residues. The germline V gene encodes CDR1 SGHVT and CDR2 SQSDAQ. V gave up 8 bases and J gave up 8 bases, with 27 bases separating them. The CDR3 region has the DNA TGTGCCAGCGCTTTCTCGAGGGCGCGGAACAGGGAGGAAAAACTGTTTTTT. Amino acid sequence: CASAFSRARNREEKLFF.

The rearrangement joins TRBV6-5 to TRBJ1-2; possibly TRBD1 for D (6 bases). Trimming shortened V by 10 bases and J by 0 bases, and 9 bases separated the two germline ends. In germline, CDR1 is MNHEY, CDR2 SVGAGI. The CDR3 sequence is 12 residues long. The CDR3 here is CATGQSNYGYTF. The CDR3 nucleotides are TGTGCCACAGGACAGTCTAACTATGGCTACACCTTC.

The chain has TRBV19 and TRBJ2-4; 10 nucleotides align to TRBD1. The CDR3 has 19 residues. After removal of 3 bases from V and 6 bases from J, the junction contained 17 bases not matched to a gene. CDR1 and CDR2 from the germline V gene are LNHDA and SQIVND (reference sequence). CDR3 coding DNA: TGTGCCAGTAGTATTAATGGACAGGGGGTCCTTAGCCGTGGAAACATTCAGTACTTC. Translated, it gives CASSINGQGVLSRGNIQYF.